This T cell receptor (beta chain) emerged from a study of spatial heterogeneity in lung cancer (dated by TCRdb to between 2018 and 2021). Background on the whole study: Donors were 65 to 85 patients with early-stage, untreated non-small cell lung cancer from the lung TRACERx cohort. Follow-up PBMC samples were sequenced whenever available, with a median time to follow-up of approximately 25 months after resection. In the raw uncorrected reads, each unique combination of TCR and UMI appeared more than ten times on average. Nonsynonymous mutation counts, determined by whole-exome sequencing of tumor tissue, were related to TCR repertoire features. More beta-chain than alpha-chain transcripts were consistently detected, likely reflecting higher beta-chain transcript abundance. At surgery, 200 to 250 tumor regions, 61 to 75 matched nontumor lung samples and 45 to 60 PBMC samples were TCR-sequenced for both alpha and beta chains. TCR alpha and beta repertoires were quantitatively compared across multiple tumor regions, matched nontumor lung and blood in non-small cell lung cancer. What the authors observed across the whole study: Ubiquitous expanded tumor TCRs showed up in blood more often at tumor resection than at routine follow-up. Comparisons of baseline and follow-up blood repertoires included only about 15 patients. Additional single-cell paired TCR alpha and beta sequencing was considered necessary to confirm, at a functional level, the hypothesis that regional TCRs recognize regional mutations.

As concerns this clonotype: Which antigen it targets is not known. No much larger clone is present one base from it, and per-base qualities are unavailable.

Trimming costs V 2 bases and J 0 bases, and their ends lie 8 bases apart. The CDR3 runs 15 amino acids, cysteine and phenylalanine included. Kept here is only the CDR3 DNA, which spans 45 bases and is read in frame from base 1. CDR1 LGHDT and CDR2 YNNKEL are derived from the germline V gene (reference sequence). To prepare the library, 5' RACE was applied. The run used a NextSeq 500. The TCR library protocol attached a unique molecular identifier to each TCR cDNA molecule to allow correction of PCR and sequencing errors. Regarding the original processing steps: TCR identification, UMI-based error correction and CDR3 extraction were all carried out with Decombinator tools. Expanded TCRs were defined as those above a frequency of 2 per 1,000, corresponding to the top 1% of the tumor frequency distribution. Renyi diversity was computed with the R vegan package after each repertoire had been subsampled 100 times to 5,000 TCRs. CDR3 similarity networks were constructed using string-kernel similarity of amino acid triplets, with links drawn between CDR3s whose pairwise similarity was above 0.82. TCRdb itself trimmed the public reads at Q25 with fastp, ran MiXCR and retained productive beta chains. Records with the same CDR3 protein are collapsed into one entry carrying the most frequent genes and DNA. The V and J calls follow TCRdb's processing rather than the paper's. For this sample the table gives 110,000 or so distinct CDR3 sequences, of which 10% to 11% were detected only once. Jointly, the top ten make up 24% of the sample.

The time point label corresponds to: blood at routine non-recurrence follow-up after resection. For TCR sequencing, whole RNA was extracted from tumor and nontumor lung tissue, or from cryopreserved PBMC samples, and no cell sorting was done. Only patients for whom sufficient RNA was available from at least two tumor regions were selected for TCR sequencing. The sequenced sample was PBMCs, obtained at follow-up. The chain was built from TRBV3-1 and TRBJ2-4, with an unclear D gene assignment. The TCR comes from a female donor with early-stage non-small cell lung cancer. The DNA is as follows: TGTGCCAGCAGCCAACCGACGGTAGCCAAAAACATTCAGTACTTC. Its protein is CASSQPTVAKNIQYF.